This T cell receptor beta chain was identified in a study of CD8 T cells in Susac syndrome. Losses at the gene ends were 1 base for V and 3 bases for J; bases not matched to a gene: 6. The CDR3 consists of 15 residues. Germline loops: CDR1 SGHVS, CDR2 FNYEAQ. Random hexamers served to reverse transcribe roughly 0.45 to 1 ug RNA. TCRdb fed the immunoSEQ multiplex PCR reads into MiXCR, producing one record per CDR3 protein. In the table there are 77,000 or so distinct CDR3 sequences, more than 85% of which are singletons. The sequence derives from a human donor with Susac syndrome. The rearrangement joins TRBV7-6 to TRBJ2-7; TRBD1 aligns across 7 bases. The sample was CD4+ T cells from PBMCs. CDR3 DNA sequence: TGTGCCAGCAGCTTAGACAGGGGACCAGGCTACGAGCAGTACTTC. Translated, it gives CASSLDRGPGYEQYF.